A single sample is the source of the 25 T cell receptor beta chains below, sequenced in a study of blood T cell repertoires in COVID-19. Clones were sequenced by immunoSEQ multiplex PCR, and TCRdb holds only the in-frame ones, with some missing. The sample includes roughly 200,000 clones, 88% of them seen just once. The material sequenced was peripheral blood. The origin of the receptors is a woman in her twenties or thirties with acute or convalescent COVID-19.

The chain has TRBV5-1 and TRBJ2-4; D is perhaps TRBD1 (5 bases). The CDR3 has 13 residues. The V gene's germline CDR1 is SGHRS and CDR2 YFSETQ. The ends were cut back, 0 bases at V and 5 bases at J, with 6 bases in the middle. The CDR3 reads CASSLGTQNIQYF. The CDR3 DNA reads TGCGCCAGCAGCTTGGGGACACAAAACATTCAGTACTTC.

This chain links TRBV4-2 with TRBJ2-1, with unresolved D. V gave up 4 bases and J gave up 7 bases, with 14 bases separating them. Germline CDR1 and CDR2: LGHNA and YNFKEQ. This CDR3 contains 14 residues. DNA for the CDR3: TGTGCCAGCAGCCTGACGGGTCACCCGAATGAGCAGTTCTTC. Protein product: CASSLTGHPNEQFF.

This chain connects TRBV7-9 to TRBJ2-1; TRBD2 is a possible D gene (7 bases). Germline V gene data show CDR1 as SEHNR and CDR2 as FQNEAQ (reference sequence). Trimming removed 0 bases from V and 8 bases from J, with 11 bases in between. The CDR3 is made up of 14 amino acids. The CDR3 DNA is TGTGCCAGCAGCTTAGCGGGAGGGGGTGATGAGCAGTTCTTC. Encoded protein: CASSLAGGGDEQFF.

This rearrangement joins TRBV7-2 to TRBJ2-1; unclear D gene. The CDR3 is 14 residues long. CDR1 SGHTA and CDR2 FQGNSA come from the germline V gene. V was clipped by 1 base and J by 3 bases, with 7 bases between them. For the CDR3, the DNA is TGTGCCAGCAGCTTAGTCGGTCTCTACAATGAGCAGTTCTTC. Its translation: CASSLVGLYNEQFF. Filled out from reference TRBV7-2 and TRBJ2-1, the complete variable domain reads GAGVSQSPSNKVTEKGKDVELRCDPISGHTALYWYRQSLGQGLEFLIYFQGNSAPDKSGLPSDRFSAERTGGSVSTLTIQRTQQEDSAVYLCASSLVGLYNEQFFGPGTRLTVL.

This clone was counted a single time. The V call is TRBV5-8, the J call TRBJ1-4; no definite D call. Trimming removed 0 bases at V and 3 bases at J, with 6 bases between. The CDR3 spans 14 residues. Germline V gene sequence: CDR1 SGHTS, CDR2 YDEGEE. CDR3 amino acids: CASSLGEANEKLFF. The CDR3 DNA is TGTGCCAGCAGCTTGGGCGAGGCTAATGAAAAACTGTTTTTT.

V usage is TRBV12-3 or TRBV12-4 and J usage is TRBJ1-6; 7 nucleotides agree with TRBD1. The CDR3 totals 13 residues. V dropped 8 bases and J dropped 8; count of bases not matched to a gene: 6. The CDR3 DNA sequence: TGTGCCAGCGAGGAGACAGGGCATTCACCCCTCCACTTT. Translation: CASEETGHSPLHF.

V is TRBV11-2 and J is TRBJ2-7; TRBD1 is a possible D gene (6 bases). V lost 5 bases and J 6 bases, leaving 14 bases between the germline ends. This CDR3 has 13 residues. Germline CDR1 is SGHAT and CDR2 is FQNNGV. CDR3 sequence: CASSPTARGEQYF. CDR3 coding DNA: TGTGCCAGCAGCCCGACTGCCAGGGGCGAGCAGTACTTC.

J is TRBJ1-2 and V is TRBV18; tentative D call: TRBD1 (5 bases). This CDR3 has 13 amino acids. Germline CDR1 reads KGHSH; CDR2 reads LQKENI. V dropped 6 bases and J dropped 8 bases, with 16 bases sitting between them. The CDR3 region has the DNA TGTGCCAGCTCCAAGGAGGGGAATGTCGGCTACACCTTC. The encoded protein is CASSKEGNVGYTF.

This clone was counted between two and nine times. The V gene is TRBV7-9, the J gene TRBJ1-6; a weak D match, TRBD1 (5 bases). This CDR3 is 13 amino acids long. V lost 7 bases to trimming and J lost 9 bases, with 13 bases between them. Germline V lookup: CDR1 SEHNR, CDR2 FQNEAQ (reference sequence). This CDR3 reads CASMPQGGSPLHF. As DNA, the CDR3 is TGTGCCAGCATGCCTCAGGGAGGTTCACCCCTCCACTTT. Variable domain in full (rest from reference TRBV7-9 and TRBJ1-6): DTGVSQNPRHKITKRGQNVTFRCDPISEHNRLYWYRQTLGQGPEFLTYFQNEAQLEKSRLLSDRFSAERPKGSFSTLEIQRTEQGDSAMYLCASMPQGGSPLHFGNGTRLTVT.

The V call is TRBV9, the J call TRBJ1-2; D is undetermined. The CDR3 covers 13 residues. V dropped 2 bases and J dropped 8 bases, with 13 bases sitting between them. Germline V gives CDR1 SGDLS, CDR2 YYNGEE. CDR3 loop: CASSVRFSGGYTF. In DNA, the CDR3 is TGTGCCAGCAGCGTCCGGTTCTCGGGAGGCTACACCTTC.

The CDR3 bases are TGTGCCAGCTCCTTTAGTTCGTCGAGTTACGAGCAGTACTTC. As protein: CASSFSSSSYEQYF. The chain employs TRBV27 and TRBJ2-7; D remains unclear. V was shortened by 8 bases and J by 4 bases, with 18 bases between the two germline ends. This CDR3 spans 14 amino acids. Germline V gene sequence: CDR1 MNHEY, CDR2 SMNVEV (reference sequence).

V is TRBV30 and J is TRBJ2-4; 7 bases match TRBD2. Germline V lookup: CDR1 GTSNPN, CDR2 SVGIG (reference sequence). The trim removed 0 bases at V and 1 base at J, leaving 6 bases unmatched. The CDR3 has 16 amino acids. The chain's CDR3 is CAWSVGLVGAKNIQYF. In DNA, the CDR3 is TGTGCCTGGAGTGTAGGACTAGTCGGGGCCAAAAACATTCAGTACTTC.

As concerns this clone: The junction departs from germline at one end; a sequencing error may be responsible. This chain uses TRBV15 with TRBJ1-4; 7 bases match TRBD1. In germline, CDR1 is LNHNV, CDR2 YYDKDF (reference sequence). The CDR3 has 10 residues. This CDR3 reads CATSDGTVHF. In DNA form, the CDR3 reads TGTGCCACCAGCGATGGGACAGTTCACTTT.

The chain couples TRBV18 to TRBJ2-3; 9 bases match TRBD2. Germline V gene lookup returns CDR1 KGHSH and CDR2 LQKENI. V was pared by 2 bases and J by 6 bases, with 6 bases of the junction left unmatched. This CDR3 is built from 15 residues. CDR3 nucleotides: TGTGCCAGCTCACCAATAGCGGGAGCCGGGGATACGCAGTATTTT. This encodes CASSPIAGAGDTQYF.

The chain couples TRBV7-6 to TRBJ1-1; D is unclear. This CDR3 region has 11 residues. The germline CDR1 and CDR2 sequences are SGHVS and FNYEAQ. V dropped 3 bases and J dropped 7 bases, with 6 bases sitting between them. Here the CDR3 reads CASSFGGEAFF. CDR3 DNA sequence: TGTGCCAGCAGCTTCGGCGGTGAAGCTTTCTTT.

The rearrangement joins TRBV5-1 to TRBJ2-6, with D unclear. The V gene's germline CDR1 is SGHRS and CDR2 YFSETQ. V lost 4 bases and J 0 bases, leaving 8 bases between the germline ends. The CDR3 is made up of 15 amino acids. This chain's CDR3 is CASSRGPSGANVLTF. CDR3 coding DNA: TGCGCCAGCAGCCGAGGTCCCTCTGGGGCCAACGTCCTGACTTTC.

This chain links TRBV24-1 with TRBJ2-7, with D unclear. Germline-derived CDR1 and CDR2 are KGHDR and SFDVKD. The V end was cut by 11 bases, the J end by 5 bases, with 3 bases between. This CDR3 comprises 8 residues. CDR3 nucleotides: TGTGCCATCGACGAGCAGTACTTC. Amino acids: CAIDEQYF.

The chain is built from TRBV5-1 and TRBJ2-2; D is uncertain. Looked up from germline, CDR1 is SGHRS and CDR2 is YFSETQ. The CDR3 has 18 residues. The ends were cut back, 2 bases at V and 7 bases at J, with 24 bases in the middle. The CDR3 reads CASSFPPGSPNIIGELFF. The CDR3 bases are TGCGCCAGCAGCTTCCCCCCCGGGTCCCCAAACATCATCGGGGAGCTGTTTTTT.

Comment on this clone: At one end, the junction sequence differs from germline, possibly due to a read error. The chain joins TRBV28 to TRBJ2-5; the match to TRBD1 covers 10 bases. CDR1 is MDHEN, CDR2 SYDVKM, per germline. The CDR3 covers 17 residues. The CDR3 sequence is CASSPPARQGAKETQYF. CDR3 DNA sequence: TGTGCCAGCAGCCCCCCCGCCCGACAGGGGGCAAAAGAGACCCAATACTTC.

This CDR3 reads CASRGQGDTEAFF. The CDR3 DNA reads TGTGCCAGCAGGGGACAGGGGGACACTGAAGCTTTCTTT. This chain joins TRBV11-1 and TRBJ1-1; TRBD1 aligns across 11 bases. This CDR3 comprises 13 residues. V lost 6 bases to trimming and J lost 3 bases; unmatched junction nucleotides: 0. The V gene's germline CDR1 is SGHAT and CDR2 FQDESV (reference sequence).

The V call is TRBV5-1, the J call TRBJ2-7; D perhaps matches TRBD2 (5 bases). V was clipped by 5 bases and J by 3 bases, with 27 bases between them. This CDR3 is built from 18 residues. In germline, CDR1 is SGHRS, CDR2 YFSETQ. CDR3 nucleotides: TGCGCCAGCAGTGACGCTCATGGTGGGAGAGCCCCACTCTACGAGCAGTACTTC. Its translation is CASSDAHGGRAPLYEQYF.

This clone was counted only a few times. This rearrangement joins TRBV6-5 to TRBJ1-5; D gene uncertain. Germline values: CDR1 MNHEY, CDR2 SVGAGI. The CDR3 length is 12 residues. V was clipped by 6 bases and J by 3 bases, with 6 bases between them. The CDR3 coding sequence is TGTGCCAGCAGACTATACAATCAGCCCCAGCATTTT. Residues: CASRLYNQPQHF.

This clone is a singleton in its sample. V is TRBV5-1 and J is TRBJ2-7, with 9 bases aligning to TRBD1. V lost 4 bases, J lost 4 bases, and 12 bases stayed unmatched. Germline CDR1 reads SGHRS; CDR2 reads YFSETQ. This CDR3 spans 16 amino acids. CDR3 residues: CASSTGQGDLMYEQYF. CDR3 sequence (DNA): TGCGCCAGCAGCACGGGACAGGGCGATTTAATGTACGAGCAGTACTTC.

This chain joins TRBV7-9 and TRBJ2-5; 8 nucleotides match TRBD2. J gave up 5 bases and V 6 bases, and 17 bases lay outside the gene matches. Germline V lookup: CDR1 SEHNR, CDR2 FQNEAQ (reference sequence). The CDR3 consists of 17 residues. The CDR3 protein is CASREAQTGLGVETQYF. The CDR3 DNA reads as TGTGCCAGCAGAGAGGCCCAAACGGGACTAGGCGTCGAGACCCAGTACTTC.

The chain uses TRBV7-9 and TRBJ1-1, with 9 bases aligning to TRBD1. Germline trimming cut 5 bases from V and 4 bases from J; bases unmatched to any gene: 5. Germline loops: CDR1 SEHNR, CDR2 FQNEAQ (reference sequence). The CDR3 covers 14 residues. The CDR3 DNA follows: TGTGCCAGCAGCCCACAGGGGGCTAGCACTGAAGCTTTCTTT. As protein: CASSPQGASTEAFF.